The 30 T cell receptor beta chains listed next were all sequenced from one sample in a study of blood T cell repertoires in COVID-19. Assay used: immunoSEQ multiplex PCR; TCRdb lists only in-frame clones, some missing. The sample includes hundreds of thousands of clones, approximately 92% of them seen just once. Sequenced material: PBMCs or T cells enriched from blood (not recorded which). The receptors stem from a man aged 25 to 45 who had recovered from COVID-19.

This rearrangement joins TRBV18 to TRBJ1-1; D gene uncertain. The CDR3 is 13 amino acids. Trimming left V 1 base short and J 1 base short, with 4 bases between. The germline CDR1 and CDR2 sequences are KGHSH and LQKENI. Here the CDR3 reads CASSPRENTEAFF. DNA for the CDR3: TGTGCCAGCTCACCACGAGAGAACACTGAAGCTTTCTTT.

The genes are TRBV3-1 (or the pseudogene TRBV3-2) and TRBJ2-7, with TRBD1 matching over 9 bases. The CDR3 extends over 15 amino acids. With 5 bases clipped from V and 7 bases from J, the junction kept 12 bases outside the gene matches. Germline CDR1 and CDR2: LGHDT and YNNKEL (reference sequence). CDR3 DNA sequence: TGTGCCAGCAGCGGGATCCGGGACAGGGCTGGGGAGCAGTACTTC. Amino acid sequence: CASSGIRDRAGEQYF.

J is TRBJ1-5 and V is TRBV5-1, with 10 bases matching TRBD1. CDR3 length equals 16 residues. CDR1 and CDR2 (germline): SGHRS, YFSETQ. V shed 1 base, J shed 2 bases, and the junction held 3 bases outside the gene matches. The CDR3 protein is CASSLTGTGGNQPQHF. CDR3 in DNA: TGCGCCAGCAGCTTGACCGGGACAGGGGGCAATCAGCCCCAGCATTTT.

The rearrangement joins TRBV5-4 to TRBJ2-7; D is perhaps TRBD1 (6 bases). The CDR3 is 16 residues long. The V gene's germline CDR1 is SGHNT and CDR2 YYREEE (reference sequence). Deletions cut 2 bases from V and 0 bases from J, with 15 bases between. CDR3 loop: CASSLSPGQSSYEQYF. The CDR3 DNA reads TGTGCCAGCAGCTTAAGTCCGGGACAAAGCTCCTACGAGCAGTACTTC.

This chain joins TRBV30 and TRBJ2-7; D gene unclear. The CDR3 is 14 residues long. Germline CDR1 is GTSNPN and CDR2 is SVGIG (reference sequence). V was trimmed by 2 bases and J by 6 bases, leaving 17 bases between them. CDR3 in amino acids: CAWSYYSSVPEQYF. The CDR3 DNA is TGTGCCTGGAGTTATTACAGCTCAGTACCCGAGCAGTACTTC.

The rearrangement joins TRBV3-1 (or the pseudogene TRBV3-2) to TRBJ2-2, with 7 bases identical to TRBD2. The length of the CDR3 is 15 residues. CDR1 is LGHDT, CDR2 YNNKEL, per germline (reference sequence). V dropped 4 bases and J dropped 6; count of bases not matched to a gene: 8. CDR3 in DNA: TGTGCCAGCAGCCTTAGACTAGCCTGGGCCGGGGAGCTGTTTTTT. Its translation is CASSLRLAWAGELFF.

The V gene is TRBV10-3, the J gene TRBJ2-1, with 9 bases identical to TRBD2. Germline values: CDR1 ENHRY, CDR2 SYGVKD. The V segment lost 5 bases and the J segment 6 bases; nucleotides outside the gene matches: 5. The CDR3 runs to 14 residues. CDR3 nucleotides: TGTGCCATCAGTAGTAGCGGGAGTGGCAATGAGCAGTTCTTC. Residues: CAISSSGSGNEQFF.

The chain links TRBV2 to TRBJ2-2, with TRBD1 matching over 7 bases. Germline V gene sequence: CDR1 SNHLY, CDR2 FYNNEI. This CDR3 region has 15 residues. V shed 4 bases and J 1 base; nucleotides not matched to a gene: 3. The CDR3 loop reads CASSGGQLNTGELFF. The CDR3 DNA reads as TGTGCCAGCAGTGGGGGACAGCTGAACACCGGGGAGCTGTTTTTT.

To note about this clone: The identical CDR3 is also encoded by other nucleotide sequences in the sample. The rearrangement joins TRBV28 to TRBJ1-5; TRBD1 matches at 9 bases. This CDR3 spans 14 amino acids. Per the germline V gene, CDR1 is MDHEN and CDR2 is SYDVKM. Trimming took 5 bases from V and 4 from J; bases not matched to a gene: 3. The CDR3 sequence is CASSLGTGNQPQHF. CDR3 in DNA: TGTGCCAGCAGTCTCGGGACAGGGAATCAGCCCCAGCATTTT.

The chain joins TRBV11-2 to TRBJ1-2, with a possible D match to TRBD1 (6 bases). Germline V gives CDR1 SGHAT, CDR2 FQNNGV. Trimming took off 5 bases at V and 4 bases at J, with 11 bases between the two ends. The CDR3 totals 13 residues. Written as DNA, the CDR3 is TGTGCCAGCAGCCTCGGACAGATCTATGGCTACACCTTC. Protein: CASSLGQIYGYTF.

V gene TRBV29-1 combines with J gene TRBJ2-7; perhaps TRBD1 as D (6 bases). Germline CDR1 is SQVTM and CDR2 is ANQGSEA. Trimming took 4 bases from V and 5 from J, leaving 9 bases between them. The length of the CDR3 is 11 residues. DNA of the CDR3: TGCAGCGTTGGAGGGGACAACGAGCAGTACTTC. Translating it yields CSVGGDNEQYF.

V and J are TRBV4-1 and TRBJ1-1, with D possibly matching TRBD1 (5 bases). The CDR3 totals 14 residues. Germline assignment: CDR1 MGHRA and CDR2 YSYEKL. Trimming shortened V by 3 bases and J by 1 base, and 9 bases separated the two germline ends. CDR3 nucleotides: TGCGCCAGCAGCCACCGGGGGGAGAACACTGAAGCTTTCTTT. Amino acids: CASSHRGENTEAFF.

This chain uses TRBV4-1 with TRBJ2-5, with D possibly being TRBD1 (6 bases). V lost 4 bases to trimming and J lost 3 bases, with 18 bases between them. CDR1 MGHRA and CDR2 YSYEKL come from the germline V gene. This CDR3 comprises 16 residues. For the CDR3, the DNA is TGCGCCAGCAGCCGAGGGGCAGGGGTGGTCGAAGAGACCCAGTACTTC. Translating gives CASSRGAGVVEETQYF.

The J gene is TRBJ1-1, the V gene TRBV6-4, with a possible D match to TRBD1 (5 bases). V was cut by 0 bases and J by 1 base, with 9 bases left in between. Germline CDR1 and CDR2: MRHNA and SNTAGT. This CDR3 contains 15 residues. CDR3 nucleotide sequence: TGTGCCAGCAGTGACTCAGGGGAAGAGAACACTGAAGCTTTCTTT. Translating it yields CASSDSGEENTEAFF.

CDR3 loop: CASSSVSFEAFF. CDR3 sequence (DNA): TGTGCCAGCAGTTCCGTGAGTTTTGAAGCTTTCTTT. The V gene is TRBV6-1, the J gene TRBJ1-1; D is unclear. The CDR3 extends over 12 amino acids. Germline loops: CDR1 MNHNS, CDR2 SASEGT. Trimming took 5 bases from V and 7 from J, leaving 11 bases between them.

CDR3 amino acids: CASSLQQVMGNTGELFF. Written as DNA, the CDR3 is TGTGCCAGCTCACTTCAACAGGTTATGGGGAACACCGGGGAGCTGTTTTTT. The genes are TRBV18 and TRBJ2-2; D might be TRBD1 (5 bases). The germline gives CDR1 KGHSH, CDR2 LQKENI. The CDR3 totals 17 residues. V shed 4 bases and J shed 1 base, with 16 bases lying between them.

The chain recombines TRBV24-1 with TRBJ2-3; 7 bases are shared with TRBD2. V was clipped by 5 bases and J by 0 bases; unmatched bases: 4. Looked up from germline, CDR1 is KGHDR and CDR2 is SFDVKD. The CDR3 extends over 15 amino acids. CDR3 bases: TGTGCCACCAGTGGCGACGGGGGGAGCACAGATACGCAGTATTTT. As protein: CATSGDGGSTDTQYF.

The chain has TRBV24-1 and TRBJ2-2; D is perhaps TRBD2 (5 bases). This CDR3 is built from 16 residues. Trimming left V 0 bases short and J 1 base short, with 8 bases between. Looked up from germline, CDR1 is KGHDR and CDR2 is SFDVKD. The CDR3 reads CATSDLPGVNTGELFF. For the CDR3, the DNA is TGTGCCACCAGTGATTTGCCCGGGGTGAACACCGGGGAGCTGTTTTTT.

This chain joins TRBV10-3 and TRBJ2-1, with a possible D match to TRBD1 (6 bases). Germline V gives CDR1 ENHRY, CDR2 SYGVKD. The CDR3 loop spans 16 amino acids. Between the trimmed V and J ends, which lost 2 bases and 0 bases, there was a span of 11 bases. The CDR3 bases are TGTGCCATCAGTGAGGGGGGCCCGAGCTCCTACAATGAGCAGTTCTTC. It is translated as CAISEGGPSSYNEQFF.

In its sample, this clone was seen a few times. In nucleotides, the CDR3 is TGCAGTGCTAGTTCCCCAGAAGAGACCCAGTACTTC. Translating gives CSASSPEETQYF. The chain employs TRBV20-1 and TRBJ2-5; D remains ambiguous. This CDR3 region has 12 residues. Germline V gene lookup returns CDR1 DFQATT and CDR2 SNEGSKA (reference sequence). Between the trimmed V and J ends, which lost 3 bases and 3 bases, there was a span of 8 bases.

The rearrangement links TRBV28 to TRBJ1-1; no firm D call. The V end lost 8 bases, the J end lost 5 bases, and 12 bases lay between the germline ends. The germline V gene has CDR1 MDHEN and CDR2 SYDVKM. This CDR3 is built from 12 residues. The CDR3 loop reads CASLREGTEAFF. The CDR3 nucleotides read TGTGCCAGCCTAAGGGAGGGTACTGAAGCTTTCTTT.

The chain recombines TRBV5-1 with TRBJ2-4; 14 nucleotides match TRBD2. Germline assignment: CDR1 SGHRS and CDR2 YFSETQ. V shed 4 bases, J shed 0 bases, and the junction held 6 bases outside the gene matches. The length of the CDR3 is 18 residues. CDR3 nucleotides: TGCGCCAGCAGCGCAGGACTAGCGGGAGGAATAGCCAAAAACATTCAGTACTTC. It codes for CASSAGLAGGIAKNIQYF. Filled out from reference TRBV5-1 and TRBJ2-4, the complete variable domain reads KAGVTQTPRYLIKTRGQQVTLSCSPISGHRSVSWYQQTPGQGLQFLFEYFSETQRNKGNFPGRFSGRQFSNSRSEMNVSTLELGDSALYLCASSAGLAGGIAKNIQYFGAGTRLSVL.

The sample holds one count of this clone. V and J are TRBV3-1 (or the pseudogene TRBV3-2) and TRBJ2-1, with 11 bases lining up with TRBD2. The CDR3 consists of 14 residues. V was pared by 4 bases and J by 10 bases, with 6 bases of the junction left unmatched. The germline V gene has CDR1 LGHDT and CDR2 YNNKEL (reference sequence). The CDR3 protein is CASSRPGLAEEQFF. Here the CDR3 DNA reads TGTGCCAGCAGCCGCCCGGGACTAGCGGAAGAGCAGTTCTTC.

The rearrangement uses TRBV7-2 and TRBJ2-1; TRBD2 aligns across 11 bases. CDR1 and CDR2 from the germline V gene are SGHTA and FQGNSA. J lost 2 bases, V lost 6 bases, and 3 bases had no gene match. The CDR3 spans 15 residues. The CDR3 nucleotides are TGTGCCAGCAGTACTAGCGGGAGTACCTACAATGAGCAGTTCTTC. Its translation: CASSTSGSTYNEQFF.

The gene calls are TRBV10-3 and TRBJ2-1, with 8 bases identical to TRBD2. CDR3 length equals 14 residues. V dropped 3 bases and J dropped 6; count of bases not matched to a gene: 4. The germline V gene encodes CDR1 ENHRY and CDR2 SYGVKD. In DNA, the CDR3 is TGTGCCATCAGTGATTCGGGAGGGGTCAATGAGCAGTTCTTC. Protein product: CAISDSGGVNEQFF.

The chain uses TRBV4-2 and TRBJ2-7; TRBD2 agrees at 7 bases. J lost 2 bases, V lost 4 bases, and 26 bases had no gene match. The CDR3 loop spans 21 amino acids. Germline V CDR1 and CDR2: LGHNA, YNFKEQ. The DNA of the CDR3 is TGTGCCAGCAGCCCAGTGGGGGTGCAGTATTTAGCGGGTCGTAGGGCCTACGAGCAGTACTTC. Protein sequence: CASSPVGVQYLAGRRAYEQYF.

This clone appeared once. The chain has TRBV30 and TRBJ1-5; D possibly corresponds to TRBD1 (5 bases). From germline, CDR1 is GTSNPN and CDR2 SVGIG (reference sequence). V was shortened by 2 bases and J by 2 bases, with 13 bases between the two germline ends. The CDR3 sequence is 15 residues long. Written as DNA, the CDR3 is TGTGCCTGGAGTCACTTAGGAGGGGGCAATCAGCCCCAGCATTTT. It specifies CAWSHLGGGNQPQHF.

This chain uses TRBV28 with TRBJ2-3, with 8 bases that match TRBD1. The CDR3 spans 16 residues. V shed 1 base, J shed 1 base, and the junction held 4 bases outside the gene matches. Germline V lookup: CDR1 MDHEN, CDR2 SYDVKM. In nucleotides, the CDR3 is TGTGCCAGCAGTTTATCTCCGGGACAGGGCACAGATACGCAGTATTTT. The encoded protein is CASSLSPGQGTDTQYF.

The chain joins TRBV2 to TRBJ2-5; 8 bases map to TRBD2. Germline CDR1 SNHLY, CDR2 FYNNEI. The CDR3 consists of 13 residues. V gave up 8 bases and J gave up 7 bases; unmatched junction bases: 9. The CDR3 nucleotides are TGTGCCAGCCTCCCCAGCAGCGGGGGGACCCAGTACTTC. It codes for CASLPSSGGTQYF.

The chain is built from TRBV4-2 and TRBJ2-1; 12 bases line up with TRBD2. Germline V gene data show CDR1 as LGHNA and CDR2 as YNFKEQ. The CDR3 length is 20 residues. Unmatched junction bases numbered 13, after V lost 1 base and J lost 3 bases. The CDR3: CASSQAPQATSGRGYNEQFF. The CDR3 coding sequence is TGTGCCAGCAGCCAAGCTCCCCAAGCGACTAGCGGGAGAGGCTACAATGAGCAGTTCTTC.